A selection of T cell receptor beta chains follows, all from one sample in a study of identical twins. TCRdb fed the 5' RACE reads into MiXCR, producing one record per CDR3 protein. The table shows around 690,000 distinct CDR3 sequences, with approximately 21% occurring only once. The data were also submitted as part of a second study, on T cells expressing NK-cell markers.

The sample consisted of PBMCs. The source is a woman aged 18 to 35 in good health. Each CDR3 is given with its conserved first and last residue. A D gene is named only where the DNA matches it firmly. Size is stated for part of the rows, as once, few or many counts, or as a class when the clone is expanded.

d_gene	abundance	v_gene	j_gene	CDR3nt	CDR3aa
.	few	TRBV11-2	TRBJ2-1	TGTGCCAGCAGCTTAGTTCAAGGGACGTCCCCCTACAATGAGCAGTTCTTC	CASSLVQGTSPYNEQFF
.	few	TRBV12-3/TRBV12-4	TRBJ2-5	TGTGCCAGCAGTTTTTTCCCCGGGCCCGGTAAAGGGACCCAGTACTTC	CASSFFPGPGKGTQYF
.	.	TRBV5-1	TRBJ2-7	TGCGCCAGCAGCTTGGCCGGGGACCAATACGAGCAGTACTTC	CASSLAGDQYEQYF
TRBD1	few	TRBV2	TRBJ2-3	TGTGCCAGCAGTACCGGGACAGGGGGTGGGGATACGCAGTATTTT	CASSTGTGGGDTQYF
.	.	TRBV7-2	TRBJ2-5	TGTGCCAGCAGCCAACAACGGGAGACCCAGTACTTC	CASSQQRETQYF
.	many	TRBV7-9	TRBJ1-2	TGTGCCAGCAGCGGACGACTAGGGGGCTACACCTTC	CASSGRLGGYTF
.	.	TRBV3-1	TRBJ2-2	TGTGCCAGCAGCCAAGAACGGCTTTTGAACACCGGGGAGCTGTTTTTT	CASSQERLLNTGELFF
.	few	TRBV2	TRBJ2-1	TGTGCCAGCAGTCCCCGGGGTGCTGAGCAGTTCTTC	CASSPRGAEQFF
TRBD1	.	TRBV11-3	TRBJ2-1	TGTGCCAGCAGCCAGGGACAGAGAGGGGCTTCCTACAATGAGCAGTTCTTC	CASSQGQRGASYNEQFF
.	few	TRBV13	TRBJ2-3	TGTGCCAGCAGCTCCCGGGACATTCCCACAGATACGCAGTATTTT	CASSSRDIPTDTQYF
.	.	TRBV27	TRBJ2-7	TGTGCCAGCAGTGTCCGGGTGAGCTCCTACGAGCAGTACTTC	CASSVRVSSYEQYF
.	.	TRBV12-3/TRBV12-4	TRBJ1-2	TGTGCCAGCCATTTGGCAGGCTATGGCTACACCTTC	CASHLAGYGYTF
TRBD1	few	TRBV5-5	TRBJ2-3	TGTGCCAGCAGCCGGGACAGGTACACAGATACGCAGTATTTT	CASSRDRYTDTQYF
.	.	TRBV29-1	TRBJ2-1	TGCAGCGTTGGACTCTTCGGCTCCTACAATGAGCAGTTCTTC	CSVGLFGSYNEQFF
TRBD1	.	TRBV12-3/TRBV12-4	TRBJ2-1	TGTGCCAGCAGTCCCCAGGGGGACACCGACTCCTACAATGAGCAGTTCTTC	CASSPQGDTDSYNEQFF
.	.	TRBV20-1	TRBJ2-6	TGCAGTGCCATCGACGGAGTCTCTGGGGCCAACGTCCTGACTTTC	CSAIDGVSGANVLTF
.	few	TRBV29-1	TRBJ1-1	TGCAGCGTAACCACAGGGAACACTGAAGCTTTCTTT	CSVTTGNTEAFF